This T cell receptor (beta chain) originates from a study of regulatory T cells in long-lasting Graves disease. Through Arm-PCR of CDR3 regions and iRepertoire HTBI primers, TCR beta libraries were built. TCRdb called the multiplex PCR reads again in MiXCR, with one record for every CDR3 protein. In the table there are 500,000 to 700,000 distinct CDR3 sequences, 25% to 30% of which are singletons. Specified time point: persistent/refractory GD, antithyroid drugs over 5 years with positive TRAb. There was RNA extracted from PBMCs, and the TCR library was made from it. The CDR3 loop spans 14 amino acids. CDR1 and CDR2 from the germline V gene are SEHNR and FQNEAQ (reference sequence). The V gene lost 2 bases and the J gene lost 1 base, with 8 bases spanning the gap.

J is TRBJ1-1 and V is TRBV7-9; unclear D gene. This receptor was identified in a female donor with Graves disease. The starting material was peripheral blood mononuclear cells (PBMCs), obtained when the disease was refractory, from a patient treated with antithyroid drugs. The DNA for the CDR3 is TGTGCCAGCAGCTTACACACCGAGAACACTGAAGCTTTCTTT. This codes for CASSLHTENTEAFF.